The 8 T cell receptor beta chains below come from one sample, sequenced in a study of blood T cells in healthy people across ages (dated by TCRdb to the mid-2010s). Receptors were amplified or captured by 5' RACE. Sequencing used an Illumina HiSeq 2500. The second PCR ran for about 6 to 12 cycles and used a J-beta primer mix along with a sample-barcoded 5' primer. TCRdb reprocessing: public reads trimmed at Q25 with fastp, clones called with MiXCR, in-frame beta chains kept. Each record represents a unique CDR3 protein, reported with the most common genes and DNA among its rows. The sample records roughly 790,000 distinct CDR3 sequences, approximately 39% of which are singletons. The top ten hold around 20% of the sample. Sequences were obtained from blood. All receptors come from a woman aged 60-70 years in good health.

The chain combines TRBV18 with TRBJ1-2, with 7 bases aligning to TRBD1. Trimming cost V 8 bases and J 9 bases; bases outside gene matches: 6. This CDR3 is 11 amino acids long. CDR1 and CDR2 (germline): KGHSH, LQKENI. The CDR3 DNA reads TGTGCCAGCCCAGGGGACAGAAGCTACACCTTC. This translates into CASPGDRSYTF. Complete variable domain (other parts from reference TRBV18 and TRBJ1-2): NAGVMQNPRHLVRRRGQEARLRCSPMKGHSHVYWYRQLPEEGLKFMVYLQKENIIDESGMPKERFSAEFPKEGPSILRIQQVVRGDSAAYFCASPGDRSYTFGSGTRLTVV.

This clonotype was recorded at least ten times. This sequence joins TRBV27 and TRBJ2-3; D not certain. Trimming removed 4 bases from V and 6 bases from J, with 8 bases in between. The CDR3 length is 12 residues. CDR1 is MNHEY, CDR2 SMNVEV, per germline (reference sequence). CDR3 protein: CASSSQGDTQYF. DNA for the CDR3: TGTGCCAGCAGTTCTCAAGGGGATACGCAGTATTTT.

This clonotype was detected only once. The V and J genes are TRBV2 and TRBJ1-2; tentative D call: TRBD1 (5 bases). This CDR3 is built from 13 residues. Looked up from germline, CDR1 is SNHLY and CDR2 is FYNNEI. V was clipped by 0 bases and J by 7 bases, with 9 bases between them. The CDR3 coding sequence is TGTGCCAGCAGTGAAGCCAAAGGGGTTGGCTACACCTTC. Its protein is CASSEAKGVGYTF.

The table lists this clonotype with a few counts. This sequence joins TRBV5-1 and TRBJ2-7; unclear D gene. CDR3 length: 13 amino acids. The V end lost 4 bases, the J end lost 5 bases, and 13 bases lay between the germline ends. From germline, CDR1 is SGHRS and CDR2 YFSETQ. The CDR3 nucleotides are TGCGCCAGCAGCGTGGCAGGTTTCGACGAGCAGTACTTC. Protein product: CASSVAGFDEQYF.

The CDR3 DNA reads as TGTGCCAGCAGCCCCACGACAGGGATCCGACGCTATGGCTACACCTTC. Its translation: CASSPTTGIRRYGYTF. The chain uses TRBV7-9 and TRBJ1-2; 7 bases are a match to TRBD1. Germline CDR1 is SEHNR and CDR2 is FQNEAQ (reference sequence). The J segment lost 4 bases and the V segment lost 5 bases, leaving 13 bases of the junction unmatched. The CDR3 has 16 residues.

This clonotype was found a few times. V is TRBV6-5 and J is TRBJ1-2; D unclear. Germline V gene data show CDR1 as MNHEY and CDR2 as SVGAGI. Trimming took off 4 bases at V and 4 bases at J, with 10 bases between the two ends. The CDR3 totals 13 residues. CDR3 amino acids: CASSSDGFYGYTF. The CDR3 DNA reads TGTGCCAGCAGTTCGGACGGGTTCTATGGCTACACCTTC.

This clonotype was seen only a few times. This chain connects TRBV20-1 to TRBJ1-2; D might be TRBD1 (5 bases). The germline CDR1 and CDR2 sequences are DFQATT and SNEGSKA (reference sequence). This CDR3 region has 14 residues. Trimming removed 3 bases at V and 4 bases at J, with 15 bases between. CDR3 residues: CSASSHEGFYGYTF. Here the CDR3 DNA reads TGCAGTGCTAGTAGTCATGAGGGGTTCTATGGCTACACCTTC.

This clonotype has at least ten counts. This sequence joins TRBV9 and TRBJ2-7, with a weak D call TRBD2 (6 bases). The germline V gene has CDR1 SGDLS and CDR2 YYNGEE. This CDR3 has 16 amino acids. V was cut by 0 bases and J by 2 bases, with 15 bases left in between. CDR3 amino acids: CASSVAPGDSTYEQYF. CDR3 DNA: TGTGCCAGCAGCGTAGCCCCGGGGGACTCAACCTACGAGCAGTACTTC.